This T cell receptor (beta chain) derives from a study of blood T cell repertoires in COVID-19. This clone was counted a single time. The protocol was immunoSEQ multiplex PCR, while the TCRdb copy is restricted to in-frame clones and leaves out a portion. The profile shows 200,000 to 300,000 clones, approximately 80% of them singletons. CDR1 and CDR2 from the germline V gene are SGHRS and YFSETQ. This CDR3 spans 15 amino acids. V was cut by 4 bases and J by 0 bases, with 10 bases left in between. The J gene is TRBJ1-4, the V gene TRBV5-1; no definite D call. The clonotype comes from a man in his forties who had recovered from COVID-19. Sequencing was performed on peripheral blood. The CDR3 DNA follows: TGCGCCAGCAGCGCGTATTTTGCAACTAATGAAAAACTGTTTTTT. This translates into CASSAYFATNEKLFF.